The entry below describes one TCR beta chain. These data come from a study of blood T cell repertoires in COVID-19. In the study overall: Specimens from acute and convalescent COVID-19 originated in the United States, Italy and Spain.

TCRdb's table, derived via immunoSEQ multiplex PCR, lists solely in-frame clones and lacks some. The repertoire has about 47,000 clones, around 68% of them found once; the top ten carry 8.8%. Unmatched junction bases numbered 6, after V lost 5 bases and J lost 7 bases. The CDR3 length is 13 residues. Germline V gives CDR1 SGHAT, CDR2 FQNNGV. The chain couples TRBV11-2 to TRBJ1-2, with 8 bases matching TRBD1. The source material was peripheral blood. This TCR was recovered from a woman aged 70-85 years with acute or convalescent COVID-19. This CDR3 reads CASSPWTGLGYTF. In DNA, the CDR3 is TGTGCCAGCAGCCCATGGACAGGGCTTGGCTACACCTTC.